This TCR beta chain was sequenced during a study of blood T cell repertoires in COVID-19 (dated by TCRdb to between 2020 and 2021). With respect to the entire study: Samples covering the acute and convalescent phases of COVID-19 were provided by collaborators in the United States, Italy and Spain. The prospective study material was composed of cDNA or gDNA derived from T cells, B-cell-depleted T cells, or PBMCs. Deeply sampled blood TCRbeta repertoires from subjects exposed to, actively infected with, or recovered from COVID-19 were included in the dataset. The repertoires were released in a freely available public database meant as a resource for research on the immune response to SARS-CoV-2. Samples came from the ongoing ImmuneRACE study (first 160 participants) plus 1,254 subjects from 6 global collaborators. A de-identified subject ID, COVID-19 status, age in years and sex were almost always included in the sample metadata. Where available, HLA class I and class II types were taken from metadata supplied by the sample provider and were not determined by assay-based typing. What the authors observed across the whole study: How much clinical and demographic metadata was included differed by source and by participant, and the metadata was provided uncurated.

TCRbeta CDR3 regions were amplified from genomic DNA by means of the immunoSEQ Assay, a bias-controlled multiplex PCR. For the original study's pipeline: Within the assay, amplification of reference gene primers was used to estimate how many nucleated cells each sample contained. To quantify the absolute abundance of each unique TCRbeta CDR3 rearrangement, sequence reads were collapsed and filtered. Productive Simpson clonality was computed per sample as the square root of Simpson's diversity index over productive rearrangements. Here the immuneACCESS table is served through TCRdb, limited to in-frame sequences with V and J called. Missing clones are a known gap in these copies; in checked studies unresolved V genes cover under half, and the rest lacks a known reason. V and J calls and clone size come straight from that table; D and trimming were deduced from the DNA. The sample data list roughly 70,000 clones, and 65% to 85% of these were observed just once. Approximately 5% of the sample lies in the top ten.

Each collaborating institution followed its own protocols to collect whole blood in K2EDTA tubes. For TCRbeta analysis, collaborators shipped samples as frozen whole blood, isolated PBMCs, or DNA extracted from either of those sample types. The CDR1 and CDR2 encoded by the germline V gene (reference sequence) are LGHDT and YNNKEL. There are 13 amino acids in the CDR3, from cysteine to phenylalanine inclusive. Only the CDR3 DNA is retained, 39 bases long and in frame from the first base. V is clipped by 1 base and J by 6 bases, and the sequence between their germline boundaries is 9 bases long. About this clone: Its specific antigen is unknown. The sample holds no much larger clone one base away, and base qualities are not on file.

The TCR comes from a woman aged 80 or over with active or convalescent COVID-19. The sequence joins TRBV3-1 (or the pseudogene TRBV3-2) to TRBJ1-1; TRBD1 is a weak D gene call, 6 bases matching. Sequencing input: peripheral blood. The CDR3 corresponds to CASSQGRGAEAFF. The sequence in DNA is TGTGCCAGCAGCCAAGGCAGGGGCGCTGAAGCTTTCTTT.